The clone carrying this T cell receptor beta chain appeared a few times. Its specificity is not known. The CDR3 loop spans 12 amino acids. V dropped 5 bases and J dropped 5 bases, with 9 bases sitting between them. The data stem from a study of T-cell reconstitution after alpha-beta-depleted transplantation in children. Whole-study findings and limits: T cells produced anew were the main source of T-cell counts and diversity one year after transplant. Expanded graft clones numbering several hundred reportedly gave rise to alpha-beta T cells about two months after transplant.

The library targeted TCRbeta and was prepared with unique molecular identifiers. TCRdb reanalysed the PCR reads using MiXCR and keeps one entry per CDR3 protein. The data show 200,000 or so distinct CDR3 sequences, 5.5% to 7% seen once. The specimen was PBMCs, collected before TCRalphabeta/CD19-depleted stem cell transplant. The receptor was isolated from a girl younger than two with combined immunodeficiency, due to receive a stem cell transplant. V is TRBV12-3 or TRBV12-4 and J is TRBJ1-2, with no clear D. CDR3 sequence reads: CASSVTFYGYTF. The CDR3 bases are TGTGCCAGCAGTGTTACCTTTTATGGCTACACCTTC.